The T cell receptor beta chain described here comes from a study of blood T cell repertoires in COVID-19. Whole-study context: COVID-19 samples, acute and convalescent, were from the United States, Italy and Spain. The cDNA or gDNA used as material had been derived from T cells, B-cell-depleted T cells, or PBMCs.

Recruitment covered about two dozen US areas and drew participants whose ages spanned roughly 18 to 100 years. Sequencing used immunoSEQ multiplex PCR; TCRdb keeps in-frame clones, though not all of them. Here the sample spans some 490,000 clones, 75% to 90% being singletons. The sequencing input was PBMCs or T cells enriched from blood (not recorded which). The source of this sequence is a woman in her fifties or sixties who had recovered from COVID-19.

The CDR3 spells CAIQVSGEGNNEQFF. CDR3 nucleotide sequence: TGCGCCATCCAGGTCAGCGGGGAGGGGAACAATGAGCAGTTCTTC. This sequence joins TRBV10-2 and TRBJ2-1, with 7 bases aligning to TRBD2. The CDR3 consists of 15 residues. With 10 bases clipped from V and 5 bases from J, the junction kept 14 bases outside the gene matches. The germline CDR1 and CDR2 sequences are WSHSY and SAAADI.